This TCR beta chain was recovered during a study of cytomegalovirus exposure and HLA in healthy donors. Study overall: From about 170 million T cells, an earlier analysis saw approximately 120 million unique TCR beta sequences. Whole-study findings and limits: Most subjects' HLA-A and HLA-B alleles were reportedly predicted from TCR beta sequences. Researchers catalogued about 160 TCR beta chains as cytomegalovirus-associated. TCR beta V segments were, for the most part, productive about 87% or about 30% of the time in an earlier analysis.

The V and J ends lost 2 bases and 7 bases respectively, with 11 bases between them. The V gene's germline CDR1 is MNHNY and CDR2 SVGAGI (reference sequence). This CDR3 contains 13 residues. This clone appeared a single time. Its antigen is as yet unknown. The PCR used 60 Vbeta and 13 Jbeta primers. Generated by immunoSEQ multiplex PCR, the TCRdb table keeps only in-frame clones and is missing some. The data show around 150,000 clones, roughly 84% seen once. Sequenced material: PBMCs. The chain carries TRBV6-6 and TRBJ1-1, with D unclear. This receptor was taken from a woman aged 18-29 years in good health and CMV-seronegative. CDR3 sequence: CASSYERRGEAFF. The CDR3 nucleotides read TGTGCCAGCAGTTACGAAAGGCGGGGTGAAGCTTTCTTT.